This T cell receptor beta chain was identified during a study of coeliac disease. Across the whole study: Without high-resolution HLA typing, biased TRBV7-2 usage was examined as a proof of principle.

TCRdb's copy holds only in-frame clones and misses some; the assay was immunoSEQ multiplex PCR. Of thousands of clones listed, about three quarters are singletons. Whole-study results and caveats: The authors judged this method unsuitable for unbiased gliadin-specific T cell detection. Control samples showed higher TRB and TRG clonality than intraepithelial and lamina propria samples in active celiac disease.

V shed 5 bases, J shed 4 bases, and the junction held 4 bases outside the gene matches. Germline values: CDR1 SGHTA, CDR2 FQGNSA. The CDR3 runs to 15 residues. A remark on this clone: Antigen specificity is unknown.

This sequence was found in a man younger than 40 with celiac disease. This rearrangement joins TRBV7-2 to TRBJ2-1; 11 bases are a match to TRBD2. Input material: lamina propria lymphocytes from the gut. The CDR3 is CASSQTSGTYNEQFF. In nucleotides, the CDR3 is TGTGCCAGCAGCCAGACTAGCGGGACGTACAATGAGCAGTTCTTC.